This T cell receptor (beta chain) was sequenced for a study of cytomegalovirus exposure and HLA in healthy donors. With 6 bases removed from V and 5 bases from J, the gap between germline ends came to 19 bases. Germline CDR1 is MNHNS and CDR2 is SASEGT. The length of the CDR3 is 15 residues. The PCR employed 60 Vbeta primers together with 13 Jbeta primers. The data were produced by immunoSEQ multiplex PCR, yet TCRdb's version contains in-frame clones alone and is incomplete. The table has about 120,000 clones, 65% to 85% seen once. Study-level findings and limits: A cluster of highly shared sequence variants was likely a sequencing artifact. Some 16,000 TCR beta sequences were associated with HLA alleles at 0.05 false discovery rate in a later analysis.

Turning to this clone: The antigen is undetermined.

What was sequenced was PBMCs. The source of this sequence is a man aged 18-30 years in good health and CMV-seropositive. The chain is built from TRBV6-1 and TRBJ2-5; D might be TRBD2 (7 bases). CDR3 protein: CASSFTRGGLETQYF. CDR3 bases: TGTGCCAGCAGCTTCACTAGGGGGGGGCTGGAGACCCAGTACTTC.